The rows below give T cell receptor beta chains drawn from one sample of a study of cytomegalovirus exposure and HLA in healthy donors. The method was immunoSEQ multiplex PCR; TCRdb's version includes in-frame clones alone and lacks a portion of them. The table includes under 150,000 clones, over 65% detected once. The sample was PBMCs. The receptors were gathered from a young woman in good health and CMV-seronegative. Each CDR3 is given with its conserved first and last residue. Fields, in order: clone size, V gene, CDR3 protein. The size entry is marked missing in some rows and otherwise reads once, few, many or a size class.

size: -; V: TRBV5-4; CDR3: CASSRDTRNTGELFF
size: -; V: TRBV2; CDR3: CASSRDSNKPQHF
size: -; V: TRBV28; CDR3: CASRGAGSGKLFF
size: -; V: TRBV14; CDR3: CASSQDLAGVSTDTQYF
size: -; V: TRBV29-1; CDR3: CSARLDSSYEQYF
size: few; V: TRBV11-2; CDR3: CASSLEGAYTEAFF
size: -; V: TRBV5-1; CDR3: CASSPWTRSRETQYF
size: -; V: TRBV5-8; CDR3: CASRKTGQSPLHGYTF
size: -; V: TRBV6-1; CDR3: CASSGGTGYQPQHF
size: -; V: TRBV7-2; CDR3: CASSSTGGVTEAFF
size: once; V: TRBV19; CDR3: CASSTISGTLTGELFF
size: -; V: TRBV7-7; CDR3: CASSPGVAQETQYF
size: few; V: TRBV4-2; CDR3: CASSQDPGGLEFSTDTQYF
size: -; V: TRBV15; CDR3: CATSSDRNTEAFF
size: -; V: TRBV7-2; CDR3: CASSLALAGGSPLHF
size: -; V: TRBV5-4; CDR3: CASSLGQDNSPLHF
size: -; V: TRBV15; CDR3: CATSGRTSGSGTYEQYF
size: -; V: TRBV14; CDR3: CASSPWEVPYEQYF
size: -; V: TRBV5-1; CDR3: CASSLGQGANIQYF
size: -; V: TRBV6-1; CDR3: CASSAIAIQETQYF
size: -; V: TRBV11-2; CDR3: CASSPVPGQGSSYNEQFF
size: -; V: TRBV29-1; CDR3: CSVEGRGETQYF
size: -; V: TRBV7-6; CDR3: CASSLSPGGDGYTF
size: -; V: TRBV27; CDR3: CASRRYTGTGSLLLNYGYTF
size: -; V: TRBV5-5; CDR3: CASSPGTSGGTFQYF
size: -; V: TRBV5-1; CDR3: CASSLDTSGSSYNEQFF
size: -; V: TRBV5-1; CDR3: CASSLSTGTSNTEAFF
size: once; V: TRBV28; CDR3: CAITLGQGVDQPQHF
size: -; V: TRBV19; CDR3: CASSLGQGSDYGYTF
size: -; V: TRBV5-4; CDR3: CASSPHRGGGHTEAFF
size: few; V: TRBV7-9; CDR3: CASSPRVTGLQETQYF
size: -; V: TRBV28; CDR3: CASNRRGLLYEQYF
size: few; V: TRBV5-1; CDR3: CASSFNRDTQYF
size: -; V: TRBV30; CDR3: CAWTGLWHGYTF
size: few; V: TRBV5-1; CDR3: CASSLVQGESPLHF
size: -; V: TRBV18; CDR3: CASSPQVSGSPTDTQYF
size: -; V: TRBV29-1; CDR3: CSVGGLVEQYF
size: -; V: TRBV5-1; CDR3: CASSQLTGRTEAFF
size: -; V: TRBV6-1; CDR3: CASSQPEGPLHF
size: -; V: TRBV27; CDR3: CASSPSWTGGPYGYTF
size: -; V: TRBV28; CDR3: CASSLPGHVTDTQYF
size: -; V: TRBV29-1; CDR3: CSVEQGGSEKLFF